These 15 T cell receptor beta chains originate from one sample sequenced in a study of blood T cell repertoires in COVID-19. Data came from immunoSEQ multiplex PCR; TCRdb stores just in-frame clones and leaves some out. The table lists about 270,000 clones, around nine tenths of them singletons, with over 2% in the top ten. Sequenced input: PBMCs or T cells enriched from blood (not recorded which). All receptors derive from a young woman who had recovered from COVID-19.

The V gene is TRBV14, the J gene TRBJ2-7; maybe TRBD1 (5 bases). Germline assignment: CDR1 SGHDN and CDR2 FVKESK. The V end lost 1 base, the J end lost 13 bases, and 17 bases lay between the germline ends. This CDR3 region has 13 residues. The DNA for the CDR3 is TGTGCCAGCAGCCAAGCGTTAGGGGCTCAAAAATACTTC. It codes for CASSQALGAQKYF.

The rearrangement joins TRBV5-8 to TRBJ1-1, with D perhaps TRBD1 (5 bases). V lost 2 bases to trimming and J lost 4 bases, with 9 bases between them. Germline V gene sequence: CDR1 SGHTS, CDR2 YDEGEE. The CDR3 is 13 amino acids. CDR3 in DNA: TGTGCCAGCAGCTTCCGGAGGGGCACTGAAGCTTTCTTT. This encodes CASSFRRGTEAFF.

The chain combines TRBV4-1 with TRBJ2-7; tentatively, D is TRBD1 (5 bases). Germline assignment: CDR1 MGHRA and CDR2 YSYEKL. The CDR3 contains 13 residues. V lost 1 base and J lost 3, with 7 bases in between. The chain's CDR3 is CASSQVGVYEQYF. CDR3 sequence (DNA): TGCGCCAGCAGCCAAGTAGGGGTCTACGAGCAGTACTTC.

The rearrangement uses TRBV24-1 and TRBJ2-3; D unclear. V was clipped by 1 base and J by 1 base, with 11 bases between them. The CDR3 extends over 16 amino acids. CDR1 and CDR2 (germline): KGHDR, SFDVKD. CDR3 in amino acids: CATSDFWKAGTDTQYF. CDR3 DNA: TGTGCCACCAGTGATTTTTGGAAGGCGGGCACAGATACGCAGTATTTT.

The chain combines TRBV3-1 (or the pseudogene TRBV3-2) with TRBJ2-3; possible D gene TRBD2, 5 bases. The CDR3 is made up of 18 amino acids. Between the trimmed V and J ends, which lost 0 bases and 8 bases, there was a span of 24 bases. CDR1 and CDR2 (germline): LGHDT, YNNKEL (reference sequence). The CDR3 protein is CASSQEGFGLAHLSTQYF. CDR3 nucleotides: TGTGCCAGCAGCCAAGAGGGGTTCGGCCTAGCACACTTAAGTACGCAGTATTTT.

The V and J genes are TRBV19 and TRBJ2-2; TRBD1 might be the D (6 bases). Germline CDR1 reads LNHDA; CDR2 reads SQIVND (reference sequence). V dropped 7 bases and J dropped 3 bases, with 18 bases sitting between them. The CDR3 is made up of 16 amino acids. Here the CDR3 DNA reads TGTGCCAGTACCTTAGACAGGCTGCGTGACACCGGGGAGCTGTTTTTT. This encodes CASTLDRLRDTGELFF.

The chain is built from TRBV11-3 and TRBJ1-2, with TRBD1 matching over 11 bases. With 5 bases clipped from V and 2 bases from J, the junction kept 4 bases outside the gene matches. From germline, CDR1 is SGHNT and CDR2 YENEEA. This CDR3 has 15 amino acids. CDR3 nucleotides: TGTGCCAGCAGCCGCCGGGACAGGGGGAACTATGGCTACACCTTC. The encoded protein is CASSRRDRGNYGYTF.

The V gene is TRBV28, the J gene TRBJ2-7; 7 bases match TRBD1. The junction had 4 bases not matched to a gene; V was cut back by 4 bases and J by 7 bases. CDR1 is MDHEN, CDR2 SYDVKM, per germline. This CDR3 spans 12 amino acids. The CDR3 region has the DNA TGTGCCAGCAGTTGGGACAGCTTAGAGCAGTACTTC. It is translated as CASSWDSLEQYF.

Of note for this clone: The germline gene is not matched at one end of the junction; a read error may be the cause. The rearrangement links TRBV30 to TRBJ2-1; weak D call: TRBD2 (5 bases). CDR3 size: 13 residues. The V gene's germline CDR1 is GTSNPN and CDR2 SVGIG (reference sequence). The CDR3 region has the DNA TGTGCTTGGACGCCCGGGGCCTACAATGAGCAGTTCTTC. Translation gives CAWTPGAYNEQFF.

The chain joins TRBV3-1 (or the pseudogene TRBV3-2) to TRBJ2-1; no clear D gene. Trimming left V 5 bases short and J 4 bases short, with 15 bases between. The CDR3 loop spans 15 amino acids. CDR1 is LGHDT, CDR2 YNNKEL, per germline (reference sequence). The DNA for the CDR3 is TGTGCCAGCAGCGCCCCCCGAGGCGTGTACAATGAGCAGTTCTTC. This gives the protein CASSAPRGVYNEQFF.

This clone showed up just once. The chain carries TRBV5-1 and TRBJ1-6, with 8 bases lining up with TRBD1. V was clipped by 0 bases and J by 7 bases; unmatched bases: 3. The CDR3 is 15 residues long. Germline-derived CDR1 and CDR2 are SGHRS and YFSETQ. Here the CDR3 DNA reads TGCGCCAGCAGCTTGGTGGACAGGGACAATTCACCCCTCCACTTT. Translated: CASSLVDRDNSPLHF.

V gene TRBV19 combines with J gene TRBJ2-2; D is undetermined. CDR3 length: 13 amino acids. Germline CDR1 LNHDA, CDR2 SQIVND (reference sequence). Trimming left V 1 base short and J 6 bases short, with 6 bases between. The CDR3 bases are TGTGCCAGTAGTATAGCTAACGCCGGGGAGCTGTTTTTT. The encoded protein is CASSIANAGELFF.

This chain links TRBV13 with TRBJ2-3, with TRBD2 matching over 7 bases. The CDR3 spans 16 residues. J lost 2 bases, V lost 5 bases, and 10 bases had no gene match. Germline CDR1 and CDR2: PRHDT and FYEKMQ (reference sequence). In nucleotides, the CDR3 is TGTGCCAGCAGCGGATCGGGGCTAGCGGTCACAGATACGCAGTATTTT. It encodes CASSGSGLAVTDTQYF.

The V and J genes are TRBV2 and TRBJ2-2, with TRBD2 matching 8 bases. Germline values: CDR1 SNHLY, CDR2 FYNNEI. The CDR3 runs 16 residues. Trimming took 1 base from V and 4 from J; bases not matched to a gene: 5. The CDR3 DNA follows: TGTGCCAGCAGTGAAGAAGCGGGAGTCAGCACCGGGGAGCTGTTTTTT. Protein: CASSEEAGVSTGELFF.

This sequence joins TRBV20-1 and TRBJ2-7, with D possibly matching TRBD2 (5 bases). The V and J ends lost 3 bases and 0 bases respectively, with 21 bases between them. The CDR3 runs 17 residues. Germline V lookup: CDR1 DFQATT, CDR2 SNEGSKA (reference sequence). The CDR3 sequence is CSASRGRYTGPSYEQYF. The CDR3 nucleotides are TGCAGTGCTAGTCGGGGTCGATACACCGGCCCCTCCTACGAGCAGTACTTC.